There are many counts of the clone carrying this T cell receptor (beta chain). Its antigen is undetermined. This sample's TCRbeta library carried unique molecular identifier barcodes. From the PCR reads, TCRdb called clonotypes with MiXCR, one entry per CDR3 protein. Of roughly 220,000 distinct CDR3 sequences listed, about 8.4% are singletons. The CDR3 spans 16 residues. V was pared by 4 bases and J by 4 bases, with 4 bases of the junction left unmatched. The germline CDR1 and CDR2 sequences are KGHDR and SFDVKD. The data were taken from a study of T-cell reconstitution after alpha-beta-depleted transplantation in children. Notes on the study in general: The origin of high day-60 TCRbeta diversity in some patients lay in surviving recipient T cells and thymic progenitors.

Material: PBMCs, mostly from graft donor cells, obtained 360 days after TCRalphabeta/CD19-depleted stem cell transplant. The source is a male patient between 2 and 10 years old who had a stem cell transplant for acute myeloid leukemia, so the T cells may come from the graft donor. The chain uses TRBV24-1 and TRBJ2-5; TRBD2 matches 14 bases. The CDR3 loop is CATSDPGTSGGETQYF. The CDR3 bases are TGTGCCACCAGTGACCCTGGGACTAGCGGGGGAGAGACCCAGTACTTC.